This TCR beta chain was recovered during a study of blood T cell repertoires in COVID-19. Study information: The United States, Italy and Spain supplied acute and convalescent COVID-19 samples.

Sequenced by immunoSEQ multiplex PCR; TCRdb stores in-frame clones only, minus some. The sample records 190,000 or so clones, approximately 80% being singletons. Trimming took 3 bases from V and 2 from J; bases not matched to a gene: 3. The germline CDR1 and CDR2 sequences are SGHVS and FNYEAQ. The CDR3 totals 15 residues. The receptor was isolated from a man aged 50 or older who had recovered from COVID-19. The chain is built from TRBV7-6 and TRBJ2-1; 8 nucleotides agree with TRBD1. Sequencing was done on a sample of peripheral blood. Here the CDR3 reads CASSFGTGPYNEQFF. In DNA form, the CDR3 reads TGTGCCAGCAGCTTCGGGACAGGACCCTACAATGAGCAGTTCTTC.